This TCR beta chain was identified during a study of blood T cell repertoires in COVID-19 (dated by TCRdb to the early 2020s). As for the study more broadly: Samples from collaborators originated in the United States, Italy and Spain and spanned both the acute and convalescent phases of COVID-19. The material from the prospective study consisted of cDNA or gDNA derived from T cells, B-cell-depleted T cells, or PBMCs. The dataset comprised deeply sampled blood TCRbeta repertoires from subjects exposed to, actively infected with, or recovered from COVID-19. A freely available public database, intended as a resource for researchers studying the immune response to SARS-CoV-2, is where the repertoires were released. The samples were drawn from two sources: the first 160 participants of the ongoing ImmuneRACE study, and over 950 subjects contributed by 6 global collaborators. The sample metadata nearly always contained a de-identified subject ID, COVID-19 status, age in years and sex. Where available, HLA class I and class II types were obtained from metadata supplied by the sample provider rather than from assay-based typing.

Participants in the prospective study were aged roughly 18 to 100 years, lived in approximately 26 United States geographic areas, and enrolled through a virtual design. In the prospective study, cohorts were assigned on the basis of participant-reported clinical history obtained from a screening survey and a study questionnaire. For ImmuneRACE Cohort 3, a participant was defined as recovered based on two consecutive negative NP/OP PCR tests, clearance by a healthcare professional, or resolution of symptoms. In the prospective study, mobile phlebotomists collected whole blood, serum and a nasopharyngeal or oropharyngeal swab from each participant. Participants in the prospective study had the option to provide additional blood draws and questionnaires over a roughly two-month period. Before DNA extraction, prospective study blood samples were shipped either frozen or at room temperature. The CDR3 sequence holds 13 residues, the cysteine and phenylalanine included. Only the CDR3 portion is preserved as DNA: 39 bases, with reading frame beginning at the first base. The V end gives up 4 bases and the J end 8 bases, leaving 7 bases in the junction not matched to a gene. The germline V gene (reference sequence) yields LGHDT for CDR1 and YNNKEL for CDR2.

Results the study describes overall, beyond this receptor: The amount of clinical and demographic metadata varied by source and participant and was provided uncurated.

This clone has just a few counts. This receptor's antigen is unknown. Base qualities are not recorded, but no much larger clone differs from it by a single base. TCRbeta CDR3 regions were amplified from genomic DNA using the immunoSEQ Assay, a bias-controlled multiplex PCR. The source study handled its data this way. Within the assay, amplification of reference gene primers was used to estimate how many nucleated cells each sample contained. To quantify the absolute abundance of each unique TCRbeta CDR3 rearrangement, sequence reads were collapsed and filtered. For each sample, productive Simpson clonality was calculated as the square root of Simpson's diversity index over productive rearrangements. The source is immuneACCESS, and TCRdb retained only in-frame sequences with V and J called. Part of the clones is not carried over; for the studies checked, unresolved V genes explain less than half of this, and the remainder is unexplained. The DNA was the basis for D and trimming; V, J and clone size are from that table. In this sample the table shows some 270,000 clones, roughly 90% of which occur a single time. The leading ten clones occupy 1.5% to 2% of the sample.

The sequencing sample was made of PBMCs or T cells enriched from blood (not recorded which). The rearranged chain carries TRBV3-1 (or the pseudogene TRBV3-2) and TRBJ1-1; the junction holds 7 bases that match TRBD1. The sequence derives from a woman aged 55-75 years who had recovered from COVID-19. The CDR3 region reads CASSLGQEREAFF. In nucleotide form, the sequence is TGTGCCAGCAGCCTCGGACAGGAAAGGGAAGCTTTCTTT.